The subject of this entry is one T cell receptor (beta chain). What it recognizes is unknown. This entry comes from a study of cytomegalovirus exposure and HLA in healthy donors. 60 Vbeta and 13 Jbeta primers were used in PCR. Clones were read by immunoSEQ multiplex PCR, and TCRdb kept only the in-frame ones, dropping some. The sample has about 140,000 clones, 65% to 85% seen once. Study conclusions and caveats: According to an earlier analysis, most TCR beta V segments yielded productive rearrangements about 87% or about 30% of the time. Immune exposure data for these donors was limited to CMV serostatus.

The receptor was derived from a man between 18 and 35 years old in good health and CMV-seronegative. The sample comprised PBMCs.

The CDR3 loop reads CASGPLGECNEQFF. CDR3 DNA sequence: TGTGCTAGTGGTCCTTTAGGAGAGTGCAATGAGCAGTTCTTC. The chain couples TRBV12-5 to TRBJ2-1; D is unresolved. Per germline, CDR1 LGHNT and CDR2 FRNRAP. CDR3 length: 14 residues. V was shortened by 5 bases and J by 6 bases, with 14 bases between the two germline ends. The full variable domain, rest sourced from reference TRBV12-5 and TRBJ2-1, is DARVTQTPRHKVTEMGQEVTMRCQPILGHNTVFWYRQTMMQGLELLAYFRNRAPLDDSGMPKDRFSAEMPDATLATLKIQPSEPRDSAVYFCASGPLGECNEQFFGPGTRLTVL.